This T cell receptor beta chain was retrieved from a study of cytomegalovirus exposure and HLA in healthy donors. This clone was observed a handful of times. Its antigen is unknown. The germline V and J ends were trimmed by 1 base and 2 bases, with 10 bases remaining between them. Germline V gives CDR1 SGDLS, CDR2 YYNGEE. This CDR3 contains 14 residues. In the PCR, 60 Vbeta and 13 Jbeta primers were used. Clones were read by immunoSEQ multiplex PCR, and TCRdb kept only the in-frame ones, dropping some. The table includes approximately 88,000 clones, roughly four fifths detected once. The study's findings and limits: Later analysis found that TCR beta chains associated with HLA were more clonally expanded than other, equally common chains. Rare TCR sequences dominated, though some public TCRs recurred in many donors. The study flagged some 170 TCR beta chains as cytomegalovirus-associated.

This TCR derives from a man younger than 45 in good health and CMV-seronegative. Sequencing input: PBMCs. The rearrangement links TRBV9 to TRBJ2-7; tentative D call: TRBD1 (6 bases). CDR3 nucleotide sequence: TGTGCCAGCAGCGTATCCCCAGGGGCCTACGAGCAGTACTTC. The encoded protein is CASSVSPGAYEQYF.